A single sample gave rise to the 29 T cell receptor beta chains below, sequenced in a study of CXCR3-negative and CXCR3-positive naive CD8 T cells (dated by TCRdb to the late 2010s). General conclusions and limits of the study: Compared with CXCR3-negative naive cells, CXCR3-positive naive cells had TRB CDR3s with higher hydrophobicity (lower Kidera factor 4), lower energy, and higher strength and volume indices.

These receptors lack a known antigen. For sequencing, a NextSeq 550 was employed. The Human TCR Profiling Kit (MiLaboratory) was used to prepare UMI-labeled 5' RACE TRB cDNA libraries. Each CDR3 protein sequence appears as one entry after TCRdb reprocessed the reads, and no DNA is included. The record for this sample contains some 99,000 distinct CDR3 sequences. The biggest ten clones account for roughly 1.1% of the sample. The sample consisted of naive CXCR3+ CD8+ T cells from blood. Interpreted using the paper, the cell subset or site label stands for: CD45RO-CCR7+CD27+CD95- naive CD8+ T cells expressing CXCR3 (TNR3+). These receptors were obtained from a human donor in good health. Some clones in this sample may be carry-over from other donors' samples.

This chain links TRBV7-9 with TRBJ2-5. The CDR3 is 14 amino acids. Germline assignment: CDR1 SEHNR and CDR2 FQNEAQ (reference sequence). CDR3 residues: CASITFEPGETQYF.

The V call is TRBV5-4, the J call TRBJ2-7; the TRBD2 assignment by TCRdb is unverifiable without DNA. This CDR3 contains 14 residues. The germline gives CDR1 SGHNT, CDR2 YYREEE (reference sequence). The CDR3 sequence is CASSPGLAPHEQYF.

The CDR3 reads CASSLPLNSDTQYF. The chain has TRBV7-6 and TRBJ2-3; TCRdb gives TRBD1 as the D gene, but with no DNA this cannot be confirmed. The CDR3 totals 14 residues. Germline V gene lookup returns CDR1 SGHVS and CDR2 FNYEAQ. The variable domain in full, completed from reference TRBV7-6 and TRBJ2-3, reads GAGVSQSPRYKVTKRGQDVALRCDPISGHVSLYWYRQALGQGPEFLTYFNYEAQQDKSGLPNDRFSAERPEGSISTLTIQRTEQRDSAMYRCASSLPLNSDTQYFGPGTRLTVL.

The rearrangement uses TRBV27 and TRBJ2-1; TCRdb returns TRBD1, unconfirmable since there is no DNA. Germline V CDR1 and CDR2: MNHEY, SMNVEV (reference sequence). The CDR3 is made up of 16 amino acids. CDR3 loop: CASSLFRGLNYNEQFF.

This sequence joins TRBV19 and TRBJ1-1. CDR1 is LNHDA and CDR2 is SQIVND in the germline V gene (reference sequence). There are 13 residues in the CDR3. The CDR3 region is CASSIVSRSEAFF.

This rearrangement joins TRBV6-5 to TRBJ1-4; TCRdb returns TRBD1, unconfirmable since there is no DNA. CDR1 is MNHEY, CDR2 SVGAGI, per germline. CDR3 length: 17 residues. The CDR3 loop is CASSFNVDRASNEKLFF.

This sequence joins TRBV5-1 and TRBJ2-3. This CDR3 is 15 amino acids long. Germline CDR1 and CDR2: SGHRS and YFSETQ. CDR3 region: CASSLVASSTDTQYF.

Here the CDR3 reads CSARDHGVFATNEKLFF. The chain combines TRBV20-1 with TRBJ1-4. CDR3 length: 17 amino acids. Per the germline V gene, CDR1 is DFQATT and CDR2 is SNEGSKA (reference sequence).

This sequence joins TRBV27 and TRBJ2-7; TCRdb reports TRBD2, a call that lacks DNA to check it against. The germline CDR1 and CDR2 sequences are MNHEY and SMNVEV (reference sequence). The CDR3 consists of 14 residues. CDR3 in amino acids: CASSSGGHPYEQYF.

This sequence joins TRBV7-3 and TRBJ2-3; TCRdb designates TRBD2, a call that cannot be tested without DNA. The CDR3 length is 17 residues. Germline CDR1 and CDR2: SGHTA and FQGTGA. CDR3 residues: CASSLTLASGGTDTQYF.

The V call is TRBV5-6, the J call TRBJ2-3. The germline V gene has CDR1 SGHDT and CDR2 YYEEEE. The CDR3 runs 16 residues. The CDR3 sequence is CASSPTDPISTDTQYF.

The chain couples TRBV7-9 to TRBJ2-7; as DNA is missing, the TRBD1 call by TCRdb cannot be tested. Looked up from germline, CDR1 is SEHNR and CDR2 is FQNEAQ (reference sequence). This CDR3 is 14 amino acids long. The CDR3: CASSPGTGPPEQYF.

V usage is TRBV20-1 and J usage is TRBJ2-7; TCRdb's D call, TRBD2, is unchecked because there is no DNA. This CDR3 has 17 amino acids. CDR1 is DFQATT and CDR2 is SNEGSKA in the germline V gene (reference sequence). The CDR3 sequence: CSARDVSGGPPTYEQYF.

V is TRBV20-1 and J is TRBJ2-7; TCRdb calls TRBD1, which cannot be checked without DNA. The CDR3 sequence is 12 residues long. CDR1 is DFQATT, CDR2 SNEGSKA, per germline (reference sequence). CDR3 loop: CSSEGAKYEQYF.

The CDR3: CASSPPGGDQPQHF. The chain employs TRBV7-2 and TRBJ1-5; the D call from TCRdb, TRBD1, cannot be confirmed without DNA. The CDR3 extends over 14 amino acids. The germline gives CDR1 SGHTA, CDR2 FQGNSA.

The V gene is TRBV7-9, the J gene TRBJ2-1. Per the germline V gene, CDR1 is SEHNR and CDR2 is FQNEAQ (reference sequence). This CDR3 contains 13 residues. The CDR3 region is CASGVSSYNEQFF.

The CDR3 reads CASSFADLTPYEQYF. The chain carries TRBV12-3 or TRBV12-4 and TRBJ2-7. CDR3 length equals 15 residues.

This chain connects TRBV11-2 to TRBJ2-1; TCRdb returns TRBD1, unconfirmable since there is no DNA. CDR1 SGHAT and CDR2 FQNNGV come from the germline V gene. The CDR3 contains 14 residues. This chain's CDR3 is CASSLGPGYNEQFF. The entire variable domain, with the rest obtained from reference TRBV11-2 and TRBJ2-1, is as follows: EAGVAQSPRYKIIEKRQSVAFWCNPISGHATLYWYQQILGQGPKLLIQFQNNGVVDDSQLPKDRFSAERLKGVDSTLKIQPAKLEDSAVYLCASSLGPGYNEQFFGPGTRLTVL.

This chain joins TRBV29-1 and TRBJ2-2; TCRdb reports TRBD1, a call that lacks DNA to check it against. CDR1 and CDR2 from the germline V gene are SQVTM and ANQGSEA. The CDR3 is 16 amino acids. CDR3 in amino acids: CSVEDLGGAGTGELFF.

V usage is TRBV29-1 and J usage is TRBJ2-7. CDR3 length equals 13 residues. Germline CDR1 and CDR2: SQVTM and ANQGSEA. The CDR3 protein is CSVETTAFGEPYF.

The chain employs TRBV5-1 and TRBJ1-4. The CDR3 is 11 amino acids. Germline CDR1 is SGHRS and CDR2 is YFSETQ. CDR3 in amino acids: CASSLGGKLFF.

The CDR3 sequence: CAGSLVDGELFF. This chain connects TRBV6-5 to TRBJ2-2. Germline CDR1 MNHEY, CDR2 SVGAGI. The CDR3 has 12 amino acids.

V usage is TRBV28 and J usage is TRBJ2-3; the TCRdb D gene call, TRBD1, has no DNA to confirm it. Per the germline V gene, CDR1 is MDHEN and CDR2 is SYDVKM. There are 16 residues in the CDR3. CDR3 region: CASSLRGRGKTDTQYF.

The chain uses TRBV2 and TRBJ2-7; TCRdb's assignment of TRBD2 cannot be checked, as there is no DNA. CDR1 is SNHLY, CDR2 FYNNEI, per germline. This CDR3 region has 14 residues. The CDR3 reads CASSPSTRINEQYF.

J is TRBJ2-1 and V is TRBV6-5; there is no DNA to check the TCRdb D call of TRBD1. CDR1 and CDR2 (germline): MNHEY, SVGAGI. CDR3 length: 15 amino acids. The CDR3 spells CASSYEDRGPNEQFF.

This chain links TRBV12-5 with TRBJ2-5; TCRdb's D gene call, TRBD2, goes unchecked for lack of DNA. Germline CDR1 reads LGHNT; CDR2 reads FRNRAP. The CDR3 is 13 residues long. This chain's CDR3 is CASGLPPPETQYF. The whole variable domain, remainder taken from reference TRBV12-5 and TRBJ2-5, is DARVTQTPRHKVTEMGQEVTMRCQPILGHNTVFWYRQTMMQGLELLAYFRNRAPLDDSGMPKDRFSAEMPDATLATLKIQPSEPRDSAVYFCASGLPPPETQYFGPGTRLLVL.

This chain uses TRBV7-6 with TRBJ2-2; TCRdb indicates TRBD2, and absent DNA this call remains unverified. The V gene's germline CDR1 is SGHVS and CDR2 FNYEAQ. The CDR3 spans 15 residues. The CDR3 here is CASSLWTSGGGELFF.

V usage is TRBV20-1 and J usage is TRBJ2-1; TCRdb gives TRBD1 as the D gene, but with no DNA this cannot be confirmed. Germline V gene data show CDR1 as DFQATT and CDR2 as SNEGSKA (reference sequence). The length of the CDR3 is 16 residues. The CDR3 sequence is CSARDIGGASYNEQFF.

The chain couples TRBV7-2 to TRBJ1-1; TCRdb's D gene call, TRBD1, goes unchecked for lack of DNA. Germline-derived CDR1 and CDR2 are SGHTA and FQGNSA. CDR3 length: 15 amino acids. The CDR3 spells CASSSVRGMNTEAFF.